This entry lists 17 T cell receptor beta chains sequenced from one sample in a study of T-cell reconstitution after alpha-beta-depleted transplantation in children. As it was prepared, the TCRbeta library received unique molecular identifiers. TCRdb fed the PCR reads into MiXCR, producing one record per CDR3 protein. The data contain about 510,000 distinct CDR3 sequences, 9.5% to 12% of them singletons. This material consisted of PBMCs, mostly from graft donor cells, taken 180 days after TCRalphabeta/CD19-depleted stem cell transplant. The receptor source for this set is a female patient between 2 and 15 years old who had a stem cell transplant for aplastic anemia, so the T cells may come from the graft donor.

This sequence joins TRBV5-1 and TRBJ2-7; either TRBD1 or TRBD2 may supply D (5 bases each). The CDR3 covers 14 residues. The germline gives CDR1 SGHRS, CDR2 YFSETQ. The V gene lost 4 bases and the J gene lost 2 bases, with 13 bases spanning the gap. CDR3 nucleotides: TGCGCCAGCAGCCCGCCGGGGCGCCCCTACGAGCAGTACTTC. Encoded protein: CASSPPGRPYEQYF.

This clonotype showed up many times. The gene calls are TRBV29-1 and TRBJ2-1, with TRBD2 matching 10 bases. V was pared by 1 base and J by 9 bases, with 21 bases of the junction left unmatched. CDR1 SQVTM and CDR2 ANQGSEA come from the germline V gene. CDR3 length: 19 amino acids. The CDR3 sequence is CSVEAVLAGESIISVEQFF. The CDR3 nucleotides are TGCAGCGTTGAAGCTGTGCTAGCGGGAGAATCCATTATTAGTGTTGAGCAGTTCTTC.

This clonotype was seen only a few times. This chain joins TRBV29-1 and TRBJ2-1, with D hard to call. CDR3 length: 14 amino acids. V was cut by 5 bases and J by 1 base, with 12 bases left in between. Germline CDR1 SQVTM, CDR2 ANQGSEA. CDR3 coding DNA: TGCAGCGTTCAACCTCGGGCGTCCTACAATGAGCAGTTCTTC. Translated, it gives CSVQPRASYNEQFF.

The V call is TRBV27, the J call TRBJ1-5; a weak D match, TRBD1 (6 bases). V lost 4 bases to trimming and J lost 1 base, with 14 bases between them. Germline V lookup: CDR1 MNHEY, CDR2 SMNVEV (reference sequence). The CDR3 length is 16 residues. In nucleotides, the CDR3 is TGTGCCAGCAGTTCACAGGGCCCTATCAGCAATCAGCCCCAGCATTTT. This codes for CASSSQGPISNQPQHF.

The rearrangement uses TRBV7-2 and TRBJ2-4, with 8 bases identical to TRBD1. The CDR3 is made up of 17 amino acids. Trimming at V came to 5 bases and at J to 0 bases, leaving 9 bases not matched to a gene. Germline CDR1 reads SGHTA; CDR2 reads FQGNSA. The CDR3 spells CASSTSRGRSAKNIQYF. The CDR3 DNA reads TGTGCCAGCAGCACCTCCAGGGGGCGTTCAGCCAAAAACATTCAGTACTTC.

This clonotype has a handful of counts. V usage is TRBV3-1 and J usage is TRBJ2-7; 15 bases are shared with TRBD2. The CDR3 runs 18 residues. V shed 3 bases and J 6 bases; nucleotides not matched to a gene: 12. CDR1 is LGHDT, CDR2 YNNKEL, per germline (reference sequence). CDR3 bases: TGTGCCAGCAGCCACATAAGAAGGGGACTAGCGGGAGGTGGCGAGCAGTACGTC. It codes for CASSHIRRGLAGGGEQYV.

This clonotype was counted at least ten times. V is TRBV5-5 and J is TRBJ2-5; TRBD1 or TRBD2 may be the D gene (5 bases each). The CDR3 spans 13 residues. Germline V lookup: CDR1 SGHKS, CDR2 YYEKEE (reference sequence). The V end was cut by 3 bases, the J end by 8 bases, with 14 bases between. The CDR3 spells CASSSWDGVTQYF. The CDR3 DNA follows: TGTGCCAGCAGCTCGTGGGACGGGGTAACCCAGTACTTC. Full variable domain (outside the CDR3, taken from reference TRBV5-5 and TRBJ2-5): DAGVTQSPTHLIKTRGQQVTLRCSPISGHKSVSWYQQVLGQGPQFIFQYYEKEERGRGNFPDRFSARQFPNYSSELNVNALLLGDSALYLCASSSWDGVTQYFGPGTRLLVL.

This clonotype was seen a handful of times. The rearrangement uses TRBV7-2 and TRBJ2-5; TRBD2 might be the D (5 bases). Germline CDR1 and CDR2: SGHTA and FQGNSA. This CDR3 spans 16 amino acids. With 4 bases removed from V and 1 base from J, the gap between germline ends came to 16 bases. The CDR3 DNA is TGTGCCAGCAGCTCTCGTCTTGGACGGGGCCAAGAGACCCAGTACTTC. This translates into CASSSRLGRGQETQYF. The full variable domain, its missing parts supplied by reference TRBV7-2 and TRBJ2-5, is GAGVSQSPSNKVTEKGKDVELRCDPISGHTALYWYRQSLGQGLEFLIYFQGNSAPDKSGLPSDRFSAERTGGSVSTLTIQRTQQEDSAVYLCASSSRLGRGQETQYFGPGTRLLVL.

V is TRBV18 and J is TRBJ2-7; TRBD2 agrees at 13 bases. The germline V gene has CDR1 KGHSH and CDR2 LQKENI. After removal of 3 bases from V and 3 bases from J, the junction contained 11 bases not matched to a gene. The CDR3 spans 18 residues. As DNA, the CDR3 is TGTGCCAGCTCACCGGGACTAGCGGGATGGGTAGGCTTCTACGAGCAGTACGTC. The encoded protein is CASSPGLAGWVGFYEQYV.

This clonotype was seen a handful of times. V and J are TRBV9 and TRBJ1-5, with a tentative D call TRBD1 (5 bases). In germline, CDR1 is SGDLS, CDR2 YYNGEE. CDR3 size: 15 residues. Trimming removed 4 bases from V and 9 bases from J, with 20 bases in between. CDR3 bases: TGTGCCAGCAGCCCGACCCCGCGGGGCGAGTGGCCCCAGCATTTT. It yields the protein CASSPTPRGEWPQHF.

This clonotype has ten or more counts. The V gene is TRBV5-1, the J gene TRBJ1-2; 7 nucleotides align to TRBD1. CDR1 is SGHRS, CDR2 YFSETQ, per germline. V shed 2 bases, J shed 6 bases, and the junction held 7 bases outside the gene matches. CDR3 length equals 14 residues. In DNA form, the CDR3 reads TGCGCCAGCAGCTTCCGGGGACAGACGGATGGCTACACCTTC. This encodes CASSFRGQTDGYTF.

V gene TRBV7-2 combines with J gene TRBJ1-3; the match to TRBD1 covers 12 bases. V shed 2 bases, J shed 2 bases, and the junction held 4 bases outside the gene matches. The CDR3 spans 17 residues. Germline loops: CDR1 SGHTA, CDR2 FQGNSA. The CDR3 reads CASSLIGTGGPGNTIYF. CDR3 in DNA: TGTGCCAGCAGCTTAATAGGGACAGGGGGCCCTGGAAACACCATATATTTT.

V is TRBV27 and J is TRBJ2-1, with 9 nucleotides matching TRBD2. Germline lookup yields CDR1 MNHEY and CDR2 SMNVEV (reference sequence). The CDR3 runs 15 residues. Trimming removed 2 bases from V and 4 bases from J; junction bases left unmatched: 3. The CDR3 coding sequence is TGTGCCAGCAGTTTACTCCTAGCGGGGTACAATGAGCAGTTCTTC. Translation gives CASSLLLAGYNEQFF.

This clonotype was seen a handful of times. The chain links TRBV7-9 to TRBJ2-4; TRBD2 might be the D (6 bases). V was shortened by 1 base and J by 8 bases, with 15 bases between the two germline ends. Germline CDR1 SEHNR, CDR2 FQNEAQ (reference sequence). This CDR3 contains 15 residues. The CDR3 sequence: CASSLVGSLEDIQYF. Here the CDR3 DNA reads TGTGCCAGCAGCTTAGTCGGGAGCCTCGAGGACATTCAGTACTTC.

This clonotype was seen many times. The V call is TRBV29-1, the J call TRBJ2-3, with a weak D call TRBD1 (6 bases). Trimming left V 4 bases short and J 3 bases short, with 11 bases between. Germline CDR1 is SQVTM and CDR2 is ANQGSEA. The CDR3 runs to 13 residues. The CDR3 reads CSVGPQGTDTQYF. CDR3 in DNA: TGCAGCGTTGGGCCTCAGGGGACAGATACGCAGTATTTT.

J is TRBJ2-7 and V is TRBV7-2, with D possibly being TRBD2 (5 bases). Germline lookup yields CDR1 SGHTA and CDR2 FQGNSA. The CDR3 totals 13 residues. V shed 1 base and J shed 6 bases, with 10 bases lying between them. The CDR3 protein is CASSLELGGEQYV. CDR3 nucleotides: TGTGCCAGCAGCTTAGAACTAGGAGGCGAGCAGTACGTC.

This clonotype was found a few times. The chain couples TRBV12-3 or TRBV12-4 to TRBJ1-6; D ambiguous. The V end was cut by 7 bases, the J end by 5 bases, with 15 bases between. The CDR3 consists of 15 residues. The CDR3 nucleotides read TGTGCCAGCACCCCTAGGGCCTTCAATAATTCACCCCTCCACTTT. This sequence encodes CASTPRAFNNSPLHF.